This TCR beta chain comes out of a study of T cell repertoires in aging, cancer and after chemotherapy (dated by TCRdb to between 2018 and 2021). Study-wide context: Six donor age groups were covered, ranging from 30 or younger up to 70 or older, and each group contained at least three individuals. In the solid tumor group, the paired samples taken before and after chemotherapy came from patients with brain tumors (glioblastoma) who were receiving therapy based on temozolomide. In total, the full dataset held several million TCR reads. Peripheral blood TCR beta repertoires from healthy donors and cancer patients were profiled to examine immunoaging and T cell reconstitution after chemotherapy. A cohort of over 200 cancer patients (roughly 94 with hematological and around 120 with solid cancers) was assembled, and approximately 95 healthy donors were included as a reference group. What the work shows at the level of the full study, not this receptor alone: Compared with age-matched healthy donors, untreated patients with hematological or solid cancers had significantly lower TCR diversity and higher clonality in blood. In healthy donors, the drop in TCR diversity with age came mainly from a loss of richness, whereas in cancer patients a loss of evenness also played a part. In both cancer cohorts, median generation probability rose over the chemotherapy interval, which suggests that the repertoire was reconstituted through rebound thymic output. According to the authors, the repertoire data do not permit conclusions about immunological memory after chemotherapy.

V is clipped by 3 bases and J by 6 bases, and the sequence between their germline boundaries is 9 bases long. Based on the germline V gene, the CDR1 and CDR2 sequences are SGHRS and YFSETQ. Taken from cysteine to phenylalanine, the CDR3 has 12 residues. Only CDR3 DNA is held: 36 bases, read in frame from base 1. As regards this clonotype: Its cognate antigen has yet to be identified. Base qualities were left out, and no much larger clone turns up one base away.

Genomic DNA extracted from peripheral blood, rather than sorted cells or RNA, was used as the source for amplification of TCR beta rearrangements. Rearranged TRB sequences spanning V, D and J segments were amplified by multiplex touch-down PCR using a mixed TRB-A/B primer pool. Illumina adapters and sample indices were added to the amplicons in two consecutive PCR reactions performed with Phusion HS II polymerase. Amplicons were gel-purified using the NucleoSpin Gel and PCR Clean-up kit and were subsequently checked with Qubit and an Agilent 2100 Bioanalyzer. Sequencing of the libraries was done on an Illumina MiSeq with paired-end, single-indexed 600-cycle runs. Per the original workflow: TRB sequences were processed with MiXCR versions 2.12 and 3.0.5. Each unique CDR3 nucleotide sequence counted as one clone, and only productive sequences with at least two reads were retained. The repertoire metrics were Shannon diversity, evenness, clonality (calculated as one minus evenness), and diversity profiles parameterized by alpha from 0 to 5. Generation probabilities of clones in paired pre- and post-chemotherapy samples were computed with the IGoR algorithm. The public reads were reanalyzed by TCRdb: fastp trimming at Q25, MiXCR alignment, in-frame beta chains only. Each CDR3 protein appears once, grouped with its most common genes and DNA. TCRdb, not the authors, supplied the V and J calls. The sample contains around 720 distinct CDR3 sequences, around 25% of them found a single time. The top ten constitute approximately 67% of the sample.

The chain was built from TRBV5-1 and TRBJ1-2; the D gene identity is not certain. The origin of this receptor is a human donor with a solid tumor. The sequenced sample consisted of blood. The nucleotide sequence is given as TGCGCCAGCAGCTCCCCCGGCGATGGCTACACCTTC. Its translation reads: CASSSPGDGYTF.